This T cell receptor (beta chain) derives from a study of response to subunit inactivated influenza vaccine. General study results and limits: The authors suggested that every seasonal influenza vaccination recruits few new T cells.

The CDR3 has 12 amino acids. Germline V gene sequence: CDR1 MNHEY, CDR2 SVGAGI. J was trimmed by 10 bases and V by 5 bases; bases with no gene match: 3. MiXCR was run by TCRdb on the RT-PCR reads, yielding one entry per CDR3 protein. The table shows about 650,000 distinct CDR3 sequences, with around a sixth occurring only once. This clonotype was counted at least ten times. What it binds is not known. The sequencing used PBMCs from blood, collected 11 to 12 days after vaccination. This chain uses TRBV6-5 with TRBJ2-1; 9 bases map to TRBD1. This TCR derives from a man aged 50 to 60 who received an inactivated influenza vaccine. The CDR3 loop is CASSTGQGEQFF. Here the CDR3 DNA reads TGTGCCAGCAGTACAGGACAGGGGGAGCAGTTCTTC.